This TCR beta chain was captured in a study of identical twins. About this clonotype itself: Its specificity is not known.

Study-wide findings and caveats: Part of the zero-insertion signal could reflect confounding by invariant MAIT and iNKT cells. Donors were not followed over many years; analysis was cross-sectional. Researchers reported excess low generation probability among twin-shared out-of-frame alpha sequences.

TCRdb used MiXCR to reprocess the 5' RACE reads, holding one entry per CDR3 protein. The sample lists roughly 1.6 million distinct CDR3 sequences, less than 35% occurring once. Sequencing was performed on cord blood. The TCR originated in a newborn girl in good health.

The chain's CDR3 is CSATEGTWTSQNRNEQFF. The CDR3 nucleotides are TGCAGTGCTACGGAGGGAACTTGGACTTCTCAAAATAGGAATGAGCAGTTCTTC. This sequence joins TRBV20-1 and TRBJ2-1, with D tentatively TRBD2 (6 bases). The CDR3 has 18 amino acids. The V and J ends lost 4 bases and 7 bases respectively, with 29 bases between them. The germline V gene has CDR1 DFQATT and CDR2 SNEGSKA (reference sequence).